These T cell receptor beta chains were read from a single sample in a study of T cell repertoires in cytomegalovirus infection. TCRdb re-called the reads through MiXCR, storing one row per CDR3 protein. The sample yields 490,000 or so distinct CDR3 sequences, approximately 10% seen once. Sequencing was done on a sample of PBMCs. The receptors come from a human donor in good health (CMV status not recorded). Some clones in this sample may be carry-over from other donors' samples. CDR3s include the opening cysteine and the closing phenylalanine or tryptophan. A D gene is named only where the DNA matches it firmly.

TRBJ1-5 12 . TRBV5-6 CASSSGVGPQHF
TRBJ1-2 13 . TRBV19 CASSGGRIYGYTF
TRBJ2-4 17 TRBD1 TRBV6-1 CASRDPGQGSGGNIQYF
TRBJ1-5 13 TRBD1 TRBV20-1 CSVLQGAAQPQHF
TRBJ1-2 16 TRBD1 TRBV28 CASNPGGQGAGYGYTF
TRBJ2-3 13 TRBD2 TRBV20-1 CSARAGGVDTQYF
TRBJ1-1 14 TRBD1 TRBV5-6 CASTSGRGYTEAFF
TRBJ1-2 15 TRBD1 TRBV7-3 CASSPEGAVNYGYTF
TRBJ1-2 14 TRBD1 TRBV6-1 CASSASTGRGGYTF
TRBJ2-1 14 . TRBV5-4 CASSLVDREGEQFF
TRBJ2-5 11 . TRBV24-1 CATSEAETQYF
TRBJ2-3 15 TRBD2 TRBV27 CASSPGRGLTDTQYF
TRBJ1-5 16 . TRBV28 CASSLMGTYSNQPQHF
TRBJ1-1 11 . TRBV11-2 CASSFGHEAFF
TRBJ2-2 16 TRBD2 TRBV7-9 CASSPPAGVLTGELFF
TRBJ2-3 14 . TRBV7-2 CASSLVGDADTQYF
TRBJ1-4 14 . TRBV19 CASSIGRTDEKLFF
TRBJ1-2 15 . TRBV19 CASSSSVVSNYGYTF
TRBJ2-5 12 . TRBV18 CASSTFQETQYF
TRBJ2-1 15 TRBD2 TRBV12-3/TRBV12-4 CASTSRLAGLSEQFF
TRBJ1-2 15 . TRBV3-1 CASSQVSGANYGYTF
TRBJ2-5 16 TRBD2 TRBV28 CASSLPGLAGGETQYF
TRBJ1-5 15 . TRBV2 CASSGEGPSNQPQHF
TRBJ2-7 14 TRBD1 TRBV6-1 CASSQGQGGNEQYF
TRBJ1-1 16 . TRBV11-2 CASSLLRGALGTEAFF
TRBJ2-3 15 . TRBV9 CASREGPGSTDTQYF
TRBJ1-1 14 . TRBV12-3/TRBV12-4 CASSWGGRNTEAFF
TRBJ2-5 16 TRBD2 TRBV28 CASSPVGLAGTETQYF
TRBJ2-2 17 TRBD2 TRBV5-1 CASSLGTSASNTGELFF
TRBJ2-3 16 TRBD2 TRBV7-6 CASSLNSGGGTDTQYF
TRBJ1-3 16 . TRBV7-6 CASSLRGGGAGNTIYF
TRBJ1-6 15 TRBD1 TRBV5-1 CASRPTTGVNSPLHF
TRBJ2-7 15 . TRBV5-6 CASSLDPGLSYEQYF
TRBJ2-2 15 . TRBV5-4 CASSLVQVDTGELFF
TRBJ2-3 15 TRBD2 TRBV28 CASSFSIAGPDTQYF
TRBJ1-1 17 . TRBV7-9 CASSLENRNGARTEAFF
TRBJ2-1 14 TRBD2 TRBV29-1 CSSRGGRDYNEQFF
TRBJ2-1 14 TRBD2 TRBV10-3 CAIRGTSGSNEQFF
TRBJ2-2 13 . TRBV28 CASRTGNTGELFF
TRBJ1-2 17 TRBD1 TRBV19 CASMSFTGTASNYGYTF
TRBJ1-5 16 . TRBV12-3/TRBV12-4 CASSLAGAGSNQPQHF
TRBJ2-3 15 TRBD2 TRBV5-1 CASSSSSGSGDTQYF
TRBJ1-2 13 . TRBV12-3/TRBV12-4 CASKSRGKAGYTF
TRBJ1-2 14 TRBD1 TRBV27 CASSSKLDRGGYTF
TRBJ1-2 13 . TRBV7-9 CASSSQSPHGYTF
TRBJ2-1 14 . TRBV19 CASTYRVRHHEQFF
TRBJ2-7 13 TRBD2 TRBV10-3 CAINSGGGYEQYF
TRBJ1-1 14 . TRBV6-5 CASSLANMNTEAFF
TRBJ2-3 10 . TRBV2 CASGRYTQYF
TRBJ1-2 15 . TRBV5-6 CASSRRDAKGYGYTF
TRBJ1-1 15 TRBD1 TRBV19 CASSSDRGRGTEAFF
TRBJ2-1 15 . TRBV27 CASSLTWSSYNEQFF